The next 31 T cell receptor beta chains were all read from a single sample in a study of blood T cells in healthy people across ages. Primers used in a second PCR of about 6 to 11 cycles were a sample-barcoded 5' primer and a J-beta primer mix. From the 5' RACE reads, TCRdb called clonotypes with MiXCR, one entry per CDR3 protein. The sample has approximately 820,000 distinct CDR3 sequences; about 42% are singletons. The specimen sequenced was blood. The receptors originated from a man aged 55 to 70 in good health.

This clonotype came up many times. The V call is TRBV6-2 or TRBV6-3, the J call TRBJ2-7, with 11 bases matching TRBD1. The ends lost 2 bases at V and 3 bases at J; junction bases unmatched: 6. From germline, CDR1 is MNHEY and CDR2 SVGEGT. This CDR3 comprises 16 residues. CDR3 amino acids: CASSYPGQGANYEQYF. The CDR3, as DNA: TGTGCCAGCAGTTACCCTGGACAGGGGGCGAACTACGAGCAGTACTTC.

This clonotype has only a few counts. The chain has TRBV7-2 and TRBJ2-1; 11 nucleotides align to TRBD2. The CDR3 covers 16 residues. Germline V lookup: CDR1 SGHTA, CDR2 FQGNSA. V trimming: 5 bases; J trimming: 0 bases; junction bases outside the gene matches: 3. CDR3 sequence reads: CASSRGLAASYNEQFF. The CDR3 region has the DNA TGTGCCAGCAGCCGGGGACTAGCGGCCTCCTACAATGAGCAGTTCTTC.

The chain has TRBV6-5 and TRBJ1-1; D ambiguous. V lost 0 bases, J lost 5 bases, and 7 bases lay in between. The CDR3 totals 13 residues. Germline CDR1 and CDR2: MNHEY and SVGAGI. CDR3: CASSYSGRTEAFF. The CDR3 nucleotides are TGTGCCAGCAGTTACTCAGGTCGGACTGAAGCTTTCTTT.

The V gene is TRBV4-3, the J gene TRBJ2-4; D remains ambiguous. TRBJ2-5 explains the end of the DNA better; the J call may be wrong. The CDR3 contains 16 residues. Per the germline V gene, CDR1 is LGHNA and CDR2 is YSLEER. CDR3 amino acids: CASSQGSANNQETQYF. CDR3 DNA sequence: TGCGCCAGCAGCCAAGGCTCAGCAAACAATCAAGAGACCCAGTACTTC.

This chain joins TRBV20-1 and TRBJ1-4; no firm D call. The germline gives CDR1 DFQATT, CDR2 SNEGSKA (reference sequence). This CDR3 spans 15 amino acids. With 0 bases removed from V and 8 bases from J, the gap between germline ends came to 16 bases. CDR3 coding DNA: TGCAGTGCTAGAGATGGCGGCGGGGTGGAGGAAAAACTGTTTTTT. Its translation is CSARDGGGVEEKLFF.

The rearrangement uses TRBV7-8 and TRBJ2-1, with 7 bases aligning to TRBD2. The CDR3 has 14 residues. CDR1 and CDR2 (germline): SGHVS, FQNEAQ. Trimming at V came to 4 bases and at J to 5 bases, leaving 5 bases not matched to a gene. The CDR3: CASSSTSYHNEQFF. Here the CDR3 DNA reads TGTGCCAGCAGCTCGACTAGCTACCACAATGAGCAGTTCTTC.

Points on this clonotype: Relative to the germline gene, one junction end is altered; a read error may explain this. V gene TRBV4-1 combines with J gene TRBJ2-7; D tentatively reads TRBD1 or TRBD2 (5 bases each). There are 17 residues in the CDR3. Germline V gene sequence: CDR1 MGHRA, CDR2 YSYEKL. The CDR3 here is CASSQETFTGGFDEQYF. The CDR3 region has the DNA TGCGCCAGCAGTCAAGAAACTTTCACAGGAGGATTCGACGAGCAGTACTTC.

The table lists this clonotype with a few counts. This chain uses TRBV2 with TRBJ1-2; TRBD1 matches at 7 bases. In germline, CDR1 is SNHLY, CDR2 FYNNEI. The CDR3 spans 14 residues. V lost 5 bases to trimming and J lost 6 bases; unmatched junction nucleotides: 9. The CDR3 region has the DNA TGTGCCAGCAGTCTGGAGACAGGGAACGATGGCTACACCTTC. Protein sequence: CASSLETGNDGYTF.

The chain uses TRBV20-1 and TRBJ2-1; D gene unclear. CDR1 and CDR2 (germline): DFQATT, SNEGSKA (reference sequence). The CDR3 spans 16 residues. V was clipped by 6 bases and J by 0 bases, with 18 bases between them. The CDR3 sequence is CSAAGGLPSSYNEQFF. In nucleotides, the CDR3 is TGCAGTGCCGCCGGCGGCCTACCAAGCTCCTACAATGAGCAGTTCTTC.

A few counts support this clonotype. The V call is TRBV7-9, the J call TRBJ1-2, with 7 positions matching TRBD1. Germline V gives CDR1 SEHNR, CDR2 FQNEAQ (reference sequence). The CDR3 is made up of 14 amino acids. Trimming removed 7 bases from V and 2 bases from J; junction bases left unmatched: 7. The CDR3 loop is CASTQDRENYGYTF. CDR3 DNA sequence: TGTGCCAGCACCCAAGACAGGGAGAACTATGGCTACACCTTC.

Of note for this clonotype: An end of the junction differs from the germline gene, which may be a read error. The chain links TRBV6-6 to TRBJ1-2; D may be TRBD1 (5 bases). The CDR3 runs 14 residues. Germline-derived CDR1 and CDR2 are MNHNY and SVGAGI (reference sequence). The CDR3 sequence: CAGSINQGNYGYTF. CDR3 DNA sequence: TGTGCCGGCAGTATTAACCAGGGTAACTATGGCTACACCTTC.

The gene calls are TRBV7-9 and TRBJ2-7, with 7 bases aligning to TRBD1. The CDR3 has 15 amino acids. V shed 5 bases and J 7 bases; nucleotides not matched to a gene: 14. From germline, CDR1 is SEHNR and CDR2 FQNEAQ (reference sequence). The CDR3 region is CASSIPPTGKDEQYF. DNA of the CDR3: TGTGCCAGCAGCATACCACCGACAGGGAAGGATGAGCAGTACTTC.

CDR3: CASSRAPGQGTYEQYF. The CDR3 DNA reads TGTGCCAGCAGCCGGGCACCGGGACAGGGTACCTACGAGCAGTACTTC. J is TRBJ2-7 and V is TRBV7-2; 9 nucleotides align to TRBD1. The CDR3 covers 16 residues. The germline V gene encodes CDR1 SGHTA and CDR2 FQGNSA. The J segment lost 2 bases and the V segment lost 5 bases, leaving 10 bases of the junction unmatched. The full variable domain, completed using reference TRBV7-2 and TRBJ2-7, is GAGVSQSPSNKVTEKGKDVELRCDPISGHTALYWYRQSLGQGLEFLIYFQGNSAPDKSGLPSDRFSAERTGGSVSTLTIQRTQQEDSAVYLCASSRAPGQGTYEQYFGPGTRLTVT.

This clonotype appeared a single time. The rearrangement joins TRBV24-1 to TRBJ2-3; 7 nucleotides line up with TRBD2. The V gene end was trimmed by 4 bases and the J gene end by 2 bases; junction bases not matched to a gene: 5. The CDR3 has 15 residues. Looked up from germline, CDR1 is KGHDR and CDR2 is SFDVKD. As DNA, the CDR3 is TGTGCCACCAGTGACCAAGGACTAGACACAGATACGCAGTATTTT. Its protein product is CATSDQGLDTDTQYF.

Notes on this clonotype: This sequence may be a read error, since a much larger clone differs from it by one base. The rearrangement joins TRBV2 to TRBJ2-7, with 8 positions matching TRBD1. Germline CDR1 is SNHLY and CDR2 is FYNNEI. The CDR3 is 15 residues long. Trimming at V came to 3 bases and at J to 0 bases, leaving 4 bases not matched to a gene. CDR3 sequence: CASSDPGQVSYEQYF. The DNA for the CDR3 is TGTGCCAGCAGTGACCCGGGACAGGTCTCCTACGAGCAGTACTTC. The variable domain in full, completed from reference TRBV2 and TRBJ2-7, reads EPEVTQTPSHQVTQMGQEVILRCVPISNHLYFYWYRQILGQKVEFLVSFYNNEISEKSEIFDDQFSVERPDGSNFTLKIRSTKLEDSAMYFCASSDPGQVSYEQYFGPGTRLTVT.

V gene TRBV5-8 combines with J gene TRBJ1-2; 8 nucleotides line up with TRBD1. The J segment lost 4 bases and the V segment lost 4 bases, leaving 9 bases of the junction unmatched. CDR3 size: 15 residues. The germline gives CDR1 SGHTS, CDR2 YDEGEE. As DNA, the CDR3 is TGTGCCAGCAGCCGAGGACAGGGCCAGGTCTATGGCTACACCTTC. This sequence encodes CASSRGQGQVYGYTF.

This clonotype has at least ten counts. The rearrangement joins TRBV13 to TRBJ2-7; unclear D gene. Trimming left V 3 bases short and J 3 bases short, with 9 bases between. CDR3 length equals 13 residues. The germline gives CDR1 PRHDT, CDR2 FYEKMQ (reference sequence). The CDR3 sequence: CASSLSQIYEQYF. The CDR3 DNA sequence: TGTGCCAGCAGCTTGTCACAGATCTACGAGCAGTACTTC.

The chain is built from TRBV27 and TRBJ1-1; the match to TRBD1 covers 8 bases. This CDR3 is 14 amino acids long. The germline gives CDR1 MNHEY, CDR2 SMNVEV (reference sequence). Trimming took 7 bases from V and 11 from J; bases not matched to a gene: 15. This CDR3 reads CASKPGTGWAHAFF. DNA of the CDR3: TGTGCCAGCAAACCCGGGACAGGCTGGGCACACGCTTTCTTT.

This clonotype was recorded a few times. This chain links TRBV18 with TRBJ2-1; 11 bases line up with TRBD1. Germline V gene data show CDR1 as KGHSH and CDR2 as LQKENI. This CDR3 is built from 15 residues. V was clipped by 0 bases and J by 8 bases; unmatched bases: 3. As DNA, the CDR3 is TGTGCCAGCTCACCACCCGGGACAGGGGGTTATGAGCAGTTCTTC. This sequence encodes CASSPPGTGGYEQFF.

The V call is TRBV6-1, the J call TRBJ2-7; D is ambiguous. The end of the DNA aligns better with TRBJ2-5, so the J call may be wrong. Germline assignment: CDR1 MNHNS and CDR2 SASEGT. The CDR3 loop spans 13 amino acids. The DNA of the CDR3 is TGTGCCAGCAGTGGGTCTGTAGTAGAGACCCAGTACTTC. Its translation: CASSGSVVETQYF.

This rearrangement joins TRBV20-1 to TRBJ2-3, with D maybe TRBD2 (6 bases). CDR1 is DFQATT, CDR2 SNEGSKA, per germline (reference sequence). The CDR3 loop spans 12 amino acids. Deletions cut 7 bases from V and 1 base from J, with 9 bases between. The CDR3 sequence: CSEKRGTDTQYF. The CDR3 DNA is TGCAGTGAAAAGCGGGGCACAGATACGCAGTATTTT.

As for this clonotype: This may arise from a read error, as a much more abundant clone is one base away. The chain carries TRBV5-6 and TRBJ2-5, with a weak D call TRBD1 (5 bases). The J call is doubtful: the DNA matches TRBJ2-7 better. Germline CDR1 and CDR2: SGHDT and YYEEEE. The CDR3 has 12 amino acids. The CDR3 nucleotides are TGTGCCAGCAGCTTGATAGGGGACGAGCAGTACTTC. This encodes CASSLIGDEQYF.

V gene TRBV7-2 combines with J gene TRBJ2-1; possibly TRBD1 for D (6 bases). This CDR3 contains 15 residues. In germline, CDR1 is SGHTA, CDR2 FQGNSA. V lost 1 base and J 8 bases, leaving 15 bases between the germline ends. The CDR3 bases are TGTGCCAGCAGCTTAGAGGCGACAGGATATGATGAGCAGTTCTTC. The encoded protein is CASSLEATGYDEQFF.

J is TRBJ1-6 and V is TRBV6-2 or TRBV6-3; D remains unclear. Germline V gene lookup returns CDR1 MNHEY and CDR2 SVGEGT. The CDR3 runs 19 residues. V was shortened by 0 bases and J by 0 bases, with 15 bases between the two germline ends. CDR3 region: CASSYSDRARSSYNSPLHF. The CDR3 nucleotides read TGTGCCAGCAGTTACTCCGACCGCGCCCGGAGCTCCTATAATTCACCCCTCCACTTT.

In this sample, this clonotype turned up a few times. This rearrangement joins TRBV7-9 to TRBJ2-7, with 9 bases matching TRBD2. With 5 bases clipped from V and 3 bases from J, the junction kept 8 bases outside the gene matches. The CDR3 covers 15 residues. Germline CDR1 is SEHNR and CDR2 is FQNEAQ (reference sequence). The CDR3 bases are TGTGCCAGCAGCCTCGGTAATAGCGGGGGCTACGAGCAGTACTTC. Amino acids: CASSLGNSGGYEQYF. The full variable domain, in which reference TRBV7-9 and TRBJ2-7 provide the parts outside the CDR3, is DTGVSQNPRHKITKRGQNVTFRCDPISEHNRLYWYRQTLGQGPEFLTYFQNEAQLEKSRLLSDRFSAERPKGSFSTLEIQRTEQGDSAMYLCASSLGNSGGYEQYFGPGTRLTVT.

The sample holds a few counts of this clonotype. This rearrangement joins TRBV6-2 or TRBV6-3 to TRBJ1-2; D is unresolved. CDR3 size: 11 residues. The germline V gene encodes CDR1 MNHEY and CDR2 SVGEGT. Between the trimmed V and J ends, which lost 6 bases and 4 bases, there was a span of 6 bases. The CDR3 sequence: CASRHLYGYTF. The CDR3 DNA reads as TGTGCCAGCAGACATCTCTATGGCTACACCTTC.

This chain uses TRBV28 with TRBJ1-5; 9 bases fit TRBD1. Germline CDR1 and CDR2: MDHEN and SYDVKM. The CDR3 covers 15 residues. V lost 7 bases, J lost 6 bases, and 10 bases stayed unmatched. The CDR3 reads CASTFGGQGSQPQHF. The CDR3 DNA follows: TGTGCCAGCACCTTTGGGGGACAGGGCTCTCAGCCCCAGCATTTT.

The chain combines TRBV10-2 with TRBJ2-5, with 7 positions matching TRBD2. CDR3 length equals 14 residues. With V trimmed by 6 bases and J by 5 bases, 9 bases remained unmatched. Germline CDR1 WSHSY, CDR2 SAAADI. The CDR3 DNA sequence: TGCGCCAGCAGGGAGACTAGCCCCGGGGAGACCCAGTACTTC. As protein: CASRETSPGETQYF.

V and J are TRBV4-1 and TRBJ2-7; TRBD2 matches 7 bases. Trimming removed 1 base from V and 1 base from J; junction bases left unmatched: 4. This CDR3 spans 15 amino acids. Germline CDR1 is MGHRA and CDR2 is YSYEKL. CDR3 region: CASSQGGGMSYEQYF. The CDR3 coding sequence is TGCGCCAGCAGCCAAGGGGGGGGTATGTCCTACGAGCAGTACTTC.

The V gene is TRBV20-1, the J gene TRBJ2-7; D gene uncertain. This CDR3 comprises 14 residues. Between the trimmed V and J ends, which lost 6 bases and 6 bases, there was a span of 21 bases. Germline values: CDR1 DFQATT, CDR2 SNEGSKA (reference sequence). CDR3 loop: CSARPLSASGEQYF. The CDR3, as DNA: TGCAGTGCGAGGCCTTTGAGTGCCTCTGGCGAGCAGTACTTC.

As concerns this clonotype: The junction departs from the called germline gene at one end, perhaps through a read error. The chain carries TRBV7-2 and TRBJ2-1; 12 bases fit TRBD2. There are 19 residues in the CDR3. Germline assignment: CDR1 SGHTA and CDR2 FQGNSA. CDR3 sequence: CASSLVGLAGGSSHNEQFF. The DNA for the CDR3 is TGTGCCAGCAGCTTAGTAGGGCTAGCGGGAGGGAGCTCCCACAATGAGCAGTTCTTC.